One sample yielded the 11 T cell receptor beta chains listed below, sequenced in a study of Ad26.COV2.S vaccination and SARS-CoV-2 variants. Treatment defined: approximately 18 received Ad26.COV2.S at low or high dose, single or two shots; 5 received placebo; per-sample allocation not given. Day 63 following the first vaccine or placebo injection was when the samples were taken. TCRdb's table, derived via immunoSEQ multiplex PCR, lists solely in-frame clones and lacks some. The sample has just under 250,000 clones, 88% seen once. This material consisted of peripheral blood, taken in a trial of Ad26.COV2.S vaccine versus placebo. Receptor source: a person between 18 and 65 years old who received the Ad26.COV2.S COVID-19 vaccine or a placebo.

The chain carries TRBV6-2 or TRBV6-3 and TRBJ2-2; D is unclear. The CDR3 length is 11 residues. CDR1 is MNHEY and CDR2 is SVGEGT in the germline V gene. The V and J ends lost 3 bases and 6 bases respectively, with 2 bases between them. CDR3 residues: CASSYPGELFF. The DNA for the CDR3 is TGTGCCAGCAGTTATCCCGGGGAGCTGTTTTTT.

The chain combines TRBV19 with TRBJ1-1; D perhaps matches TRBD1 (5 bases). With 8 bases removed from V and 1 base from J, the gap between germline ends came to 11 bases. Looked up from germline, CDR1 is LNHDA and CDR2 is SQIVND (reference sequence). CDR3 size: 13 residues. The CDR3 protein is CASRGRENTEAFF. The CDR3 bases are TGTGCCAGTCGGGGCAGAGAGAACACTGAAGCTTTCTTT.

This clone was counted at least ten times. The CDR3: CASSVGWSYNEQFF. CDR3 sequence (DNA): TGTGCCAGCAGCGTGGGGTGGTCCTACAATGAGCAGTTCTTC. The chain is built from TRBV9 and TRBJ2-1; D remains ambiguous. Germline V lookup: CDR1 SGDLS, CDR2 YYNGEE. The V end lost 2 bases, the J end lost 1 base, and 7 bases lay between the germline ends. This CDR3 has 14 amino acids.

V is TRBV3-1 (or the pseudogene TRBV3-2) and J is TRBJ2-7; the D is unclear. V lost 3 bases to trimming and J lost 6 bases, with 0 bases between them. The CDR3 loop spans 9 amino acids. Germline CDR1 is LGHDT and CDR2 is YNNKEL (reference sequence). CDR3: CASSHEQYF. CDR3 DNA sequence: TGTGCCAGCAGCCACGAGCAGTACTTC.

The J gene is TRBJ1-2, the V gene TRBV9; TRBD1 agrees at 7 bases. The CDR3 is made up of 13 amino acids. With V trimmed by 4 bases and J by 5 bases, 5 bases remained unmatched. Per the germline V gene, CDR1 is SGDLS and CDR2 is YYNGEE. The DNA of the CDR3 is TGTGCCAGCAGCACTAGGGACAGTTATGGCTACACCTTC. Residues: CASSTRDSYGYTF.

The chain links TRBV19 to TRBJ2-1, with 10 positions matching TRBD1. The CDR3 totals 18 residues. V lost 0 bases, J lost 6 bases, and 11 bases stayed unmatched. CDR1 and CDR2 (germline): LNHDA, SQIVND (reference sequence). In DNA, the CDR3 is TGTGCCAGTAGTATAGATCAAGGCTTGGGACAGGGGTTCAATGAGCAGTTCTTC. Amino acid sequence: CASSIDQGLGQGFNEQFF. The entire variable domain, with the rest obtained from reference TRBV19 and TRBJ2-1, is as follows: DGGITQSPKYLFRKEGQNVTLSCEQNLNHDAMYWYRQDPGQGLRLIYYSQIVNDFQKGDIAEGYSVSREKKESFPLTVTSAQKNPTAFYLCASSIDQGLGQGFNEQFFGPGTRLTVL.

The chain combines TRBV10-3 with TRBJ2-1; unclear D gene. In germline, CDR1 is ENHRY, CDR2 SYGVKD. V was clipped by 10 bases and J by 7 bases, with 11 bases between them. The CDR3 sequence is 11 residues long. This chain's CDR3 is CATELRNEQFF. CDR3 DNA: TGTGCCACCGAACTCCGGAATGAGCAGTTCTTC.

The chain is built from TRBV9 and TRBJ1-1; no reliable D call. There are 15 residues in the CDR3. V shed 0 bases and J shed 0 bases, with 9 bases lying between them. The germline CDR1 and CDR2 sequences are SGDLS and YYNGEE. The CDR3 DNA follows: TGTGCCAGCAGCGTAGGCCAGGCATTGAACACTGAAGCTTTCTTT. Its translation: CASSVGQALNTEAFF.

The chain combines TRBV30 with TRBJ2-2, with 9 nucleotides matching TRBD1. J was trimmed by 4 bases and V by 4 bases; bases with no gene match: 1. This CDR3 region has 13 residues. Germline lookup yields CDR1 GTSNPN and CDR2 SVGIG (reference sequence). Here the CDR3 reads CAWTGQGTGELFF. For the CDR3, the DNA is TGTGCCTGGACGGGACAGGGCACCGGGGAGCTGTTTTTT.

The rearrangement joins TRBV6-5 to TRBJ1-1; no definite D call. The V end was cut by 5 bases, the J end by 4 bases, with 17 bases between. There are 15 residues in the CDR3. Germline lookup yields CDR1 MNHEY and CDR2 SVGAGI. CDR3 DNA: TGTGCCAGCAGTCAACTCGAGGGTGGGAGCACTGAAGCTTTCTTT. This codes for CASSQLEGGSTEAFF.

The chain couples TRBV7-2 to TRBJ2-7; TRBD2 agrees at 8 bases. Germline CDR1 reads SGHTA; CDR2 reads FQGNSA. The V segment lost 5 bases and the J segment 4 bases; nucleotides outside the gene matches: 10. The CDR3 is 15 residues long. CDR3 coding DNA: TGTGCCAGCAGCGCCCAACCGGGGGGGATTTACGAGCAGTACTTC. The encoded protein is CASSAQPGGIYEQYF.